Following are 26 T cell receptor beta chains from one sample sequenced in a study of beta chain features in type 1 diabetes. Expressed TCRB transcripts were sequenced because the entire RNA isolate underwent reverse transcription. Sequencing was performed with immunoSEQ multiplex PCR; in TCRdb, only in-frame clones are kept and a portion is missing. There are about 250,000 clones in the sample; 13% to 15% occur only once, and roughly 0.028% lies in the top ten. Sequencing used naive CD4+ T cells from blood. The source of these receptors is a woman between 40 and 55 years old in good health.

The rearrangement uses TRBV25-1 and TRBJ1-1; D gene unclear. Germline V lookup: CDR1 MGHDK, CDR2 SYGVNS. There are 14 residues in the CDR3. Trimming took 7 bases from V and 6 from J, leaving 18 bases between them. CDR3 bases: TGTGCCAGCACATCGTCTTTGACTGTGTCTGAAGCTTTCTTT. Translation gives CASTSSLTVSEAFF.

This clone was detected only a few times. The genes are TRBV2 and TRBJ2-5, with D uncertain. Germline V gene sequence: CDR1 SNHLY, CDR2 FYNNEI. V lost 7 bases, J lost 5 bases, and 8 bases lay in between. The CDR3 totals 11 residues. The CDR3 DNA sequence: TGTGCCAGCACAAGTGCGGAGACCCAGTACTTC. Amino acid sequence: CASTSAETQYF.

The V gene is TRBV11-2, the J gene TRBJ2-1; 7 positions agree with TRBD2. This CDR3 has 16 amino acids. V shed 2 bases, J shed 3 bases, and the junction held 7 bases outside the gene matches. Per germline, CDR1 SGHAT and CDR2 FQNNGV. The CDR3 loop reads CASSLYPGGSYNEQFF. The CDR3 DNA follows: TGTGCCAGCAGCTTATACCCCGGGGGGAGCTACAATGAGCAGTTCTTC.

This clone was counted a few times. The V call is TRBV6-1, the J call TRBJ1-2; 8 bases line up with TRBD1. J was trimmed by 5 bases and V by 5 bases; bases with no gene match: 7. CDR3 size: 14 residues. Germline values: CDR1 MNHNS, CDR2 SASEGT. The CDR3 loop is CASSQPGQDYGYTF. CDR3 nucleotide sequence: TGTGCCAGCAGTCAACCGGGACAGGATTATGGCTACACCTTC.

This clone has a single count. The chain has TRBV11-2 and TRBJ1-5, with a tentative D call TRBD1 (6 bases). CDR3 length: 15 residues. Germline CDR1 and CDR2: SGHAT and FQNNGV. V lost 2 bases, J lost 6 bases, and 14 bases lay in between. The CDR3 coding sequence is TGTGCCAGCAGCTTATTGGGGGCGGCGGGTCAGCCCCAGCATTTT. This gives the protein CASSLLGAAGQPQHF.

The CDR3 DNA is TGTGCCAGCAGCGTCCGACAGCAAGAGACCCAGTACTTC. Its protein product is CASSVRQQETQYF. V usage is TRBV9 and J usage is TRBJ2-5; D is possibly TRBD1 (5 bases). The CDR3 sequence is 13 residues long. Germline V CDR1 and CDR2: SGDLS, YYNGEE. V was trimmed by 2 bases and J by 2 bases, leaving 7 bases between them. The full variable domain, its missing parts supplied by reference TRBV9 and TRBJ2-5, is DSGVTQTPKHLITATGQRVTLRCSPRSGDLSVYWYQQSLDQGLQFLIQYYNGEERAKGNILERFSAQQFPDLHSELNLSSLELGDSALYFCASSVRQQETQYFGPGTRLLVL.

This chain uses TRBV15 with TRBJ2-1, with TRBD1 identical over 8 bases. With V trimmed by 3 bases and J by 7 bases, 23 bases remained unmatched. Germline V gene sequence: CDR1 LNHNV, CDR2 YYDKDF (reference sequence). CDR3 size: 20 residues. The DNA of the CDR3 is TGTGCCACCAGCAGGGCAGCGGTAGTAGTGGTCAGGGGGCAAGGGAATGAGCAGTTCTTC. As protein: CATSRAAVVVVRGQGNEQFF.

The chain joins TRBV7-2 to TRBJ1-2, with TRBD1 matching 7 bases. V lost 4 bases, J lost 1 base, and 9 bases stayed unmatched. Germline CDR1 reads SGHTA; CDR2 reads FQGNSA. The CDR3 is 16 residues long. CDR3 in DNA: TGTGCCAGCAGCTCAACCAGGGGGAGCCTTAACTATGGCTACACCTTC. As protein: CASSSTRGSLNYGYTF.

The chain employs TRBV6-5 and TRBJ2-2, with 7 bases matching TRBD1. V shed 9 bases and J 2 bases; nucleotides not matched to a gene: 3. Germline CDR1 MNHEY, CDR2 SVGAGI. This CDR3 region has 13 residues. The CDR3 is CASDRDNTGELFF. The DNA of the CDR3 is TGTGCCAGTGACAGGGACAACACCGGGGAGCTGTTTTTT.

CDR3 protein: CASSGPQRGRYSGANVLTF. The CDR3 bases are TGTGCCAGCAGCGGACCCCAGCGGGGGCGATACTCTGGGGCCAACGTCCTGACTTTC. This rearrangement joins TRBV7-6 to TRBJ2-6; 8 nucleotides align to TRBD2. Unmatched junction bases numbered 12, after V lost 5 bases and J lost 0 bases. The CDR3 has 19 residues. From germline, CDR1 is SGHVS and CDR2 FNYEAQ.

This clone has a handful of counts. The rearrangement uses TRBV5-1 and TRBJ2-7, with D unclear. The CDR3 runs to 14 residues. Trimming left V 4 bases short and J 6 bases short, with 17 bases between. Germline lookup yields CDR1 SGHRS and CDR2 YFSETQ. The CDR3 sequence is CASSPRPPTLEQYF. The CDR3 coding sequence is TGCGCCAGCAGCCCGCGGCCCCCAACCCTCGAGCAGTACTTC.

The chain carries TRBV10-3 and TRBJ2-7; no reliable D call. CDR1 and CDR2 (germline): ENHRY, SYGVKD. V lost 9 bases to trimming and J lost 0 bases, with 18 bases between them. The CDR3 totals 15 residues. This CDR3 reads CAILVVRNSSYEQYF. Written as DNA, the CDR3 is TGTGCCATTTTAGTGGTCCGCAACAGCTCCTACGAGCAGTACTTC.

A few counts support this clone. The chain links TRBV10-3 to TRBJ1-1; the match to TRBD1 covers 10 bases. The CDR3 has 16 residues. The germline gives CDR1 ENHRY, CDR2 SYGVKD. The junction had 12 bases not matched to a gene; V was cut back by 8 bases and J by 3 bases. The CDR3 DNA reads TGTGCCATCCGACGAACCACCGGGACAGGGGACACTGAAGCTTTCTTT. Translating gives CAIRRTTGTGDTEAFF.

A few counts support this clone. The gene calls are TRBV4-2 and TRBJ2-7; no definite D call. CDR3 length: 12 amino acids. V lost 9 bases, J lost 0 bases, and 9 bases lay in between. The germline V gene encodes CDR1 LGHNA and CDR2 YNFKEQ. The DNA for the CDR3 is TGTGCCAGTGCACAGAGCTCCTACGAGCAGTACTTC. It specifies CASAQSSYEQYF.

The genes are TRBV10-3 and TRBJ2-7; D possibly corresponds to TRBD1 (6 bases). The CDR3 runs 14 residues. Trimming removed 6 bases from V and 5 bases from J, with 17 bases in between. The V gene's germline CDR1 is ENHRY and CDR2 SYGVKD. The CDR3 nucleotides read TGTGCCATCAGGACCTCAGGGGATCGCAACGAGCAGTACTTC. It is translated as CAIRTSGDRNEQYF.

CDR3 DNA sequence: TGCGCCAGCAGCCACCCAGGTGGTAGTGAAAAACTGTTTTTT. Its translation: CASSHPGGSEKLFF. The chain employs TRBV4-1 and TRBJ1-4; D unresolved. V shed 3 bases and J shed 7 bases, with 12 bases lying between them. From germline, CDR1 is MGHRA and CDR2 YSYEKL. CDR3 length: 14 amino acids.

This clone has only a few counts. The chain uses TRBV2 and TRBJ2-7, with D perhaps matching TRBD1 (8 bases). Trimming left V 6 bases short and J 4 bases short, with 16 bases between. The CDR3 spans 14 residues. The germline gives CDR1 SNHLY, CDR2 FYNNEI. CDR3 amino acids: CASSQQGGGYEQYF. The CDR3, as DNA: TGTGCCAGCAGCCAACAGGGGGGGGGTTACGAGCAGTACTTC.

The DNA for the CDR3 is TGTGCCAGCTCACCAAAGACAGTTCTCGCGGGGGAGACCCAGTACTTC. Protein: CASSPKTVLAGETQYF. The V gene is TRBV18, the J gene TRBJ2-5; possibly TRBD2 for D (6 bases). The CDR3 covers 16 residues. V gave up 2 bases and J gave up 5 bases, with 18 bases separating them. Germline CDR1 KGHSH, CDR2 LQKENI.

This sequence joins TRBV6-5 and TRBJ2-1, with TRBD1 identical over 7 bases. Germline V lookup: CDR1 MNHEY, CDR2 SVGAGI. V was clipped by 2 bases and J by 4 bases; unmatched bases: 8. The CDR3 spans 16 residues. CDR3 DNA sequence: TGTGCCAGCAGTTACCTTCCGACAGGGATTTACAATGAGCAGTTCTTC. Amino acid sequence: CASSYLPTGIYNEQFF.

In DNA, the CDR3 is TGTGCCAGCAGCTCCAGGGGTCTCTCTGGAAACACCATATATTTT. Its protein is CASSSRGLSGNTIYF. The chain combines TRBV11-2 with TRBJ1-3; weak D call: TRBD1 (6 bases). Germline V gene sequence: CDR1 SGHAT, CDR2 FQNNGV. The CDR3 spans 15 residues. Trimming stripped 4 bases from V and 0 bases from J, with 10 bases between.

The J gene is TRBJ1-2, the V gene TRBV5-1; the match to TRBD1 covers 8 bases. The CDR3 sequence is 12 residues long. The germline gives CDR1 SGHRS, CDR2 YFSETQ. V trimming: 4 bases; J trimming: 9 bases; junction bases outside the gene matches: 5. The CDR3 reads CASSPGQESYTF. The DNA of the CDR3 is TGCGCCAGCAGCCCGGGACAGGAGAGCTACACCTTC.

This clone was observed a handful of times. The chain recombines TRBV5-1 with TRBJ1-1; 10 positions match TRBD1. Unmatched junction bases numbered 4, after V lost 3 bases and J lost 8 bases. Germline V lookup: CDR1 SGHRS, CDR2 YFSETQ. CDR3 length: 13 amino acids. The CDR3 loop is CASSSRDRGEAFF. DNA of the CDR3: TGCGCCAGCAGCTCCCGGGACAGGGGAGAAGCTTTCTTT.

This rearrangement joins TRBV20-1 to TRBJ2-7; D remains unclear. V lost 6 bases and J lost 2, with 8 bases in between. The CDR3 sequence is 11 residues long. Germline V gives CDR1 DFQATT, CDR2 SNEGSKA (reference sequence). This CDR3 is CSAWAAYEQYF. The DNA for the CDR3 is TGCAGTGCGTGGGCCGCCTACGAGCAGTACTTC.

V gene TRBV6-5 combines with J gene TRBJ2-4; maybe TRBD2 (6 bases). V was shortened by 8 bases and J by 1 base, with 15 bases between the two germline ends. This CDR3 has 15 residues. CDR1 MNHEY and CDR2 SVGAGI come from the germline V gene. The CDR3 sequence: CASRPGVLAKNIQYF. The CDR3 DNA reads TGTGCCAGCCGCCCGGGGGTCTTGGCCAAAAACATTCAGTACTTC.

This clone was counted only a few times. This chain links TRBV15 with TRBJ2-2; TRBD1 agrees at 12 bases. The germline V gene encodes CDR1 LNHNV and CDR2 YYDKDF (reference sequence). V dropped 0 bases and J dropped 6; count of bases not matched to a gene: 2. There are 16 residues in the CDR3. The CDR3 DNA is TGTGCCACCAGCAGAGAGGGACAGGGGGCTGCCGGGGAGCTGTTTTTT. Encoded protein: CATSREGQGAAGELFF. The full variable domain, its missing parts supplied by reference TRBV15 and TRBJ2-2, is DAMVIQNPRYQVTQFGKPVTLSCSQTLNHNVMYWYQQKSSQAPKLLFHYYDKDFNNEADTPDNFQSRRPNTSFCFLDIRSPGLGDTAMYLCATSREGQGAAGELFFGEGSRLTVL.

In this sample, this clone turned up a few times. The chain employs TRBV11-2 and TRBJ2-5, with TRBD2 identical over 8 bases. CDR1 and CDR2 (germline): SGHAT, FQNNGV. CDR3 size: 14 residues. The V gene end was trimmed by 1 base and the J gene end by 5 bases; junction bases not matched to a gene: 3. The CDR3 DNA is TGTGCCAGCAGCTTAGTGCCGGGAGGGGAGACCCAGTACTTC. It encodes CASSLVPGGETQYF. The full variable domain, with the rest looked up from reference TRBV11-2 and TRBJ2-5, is EAGVAQSPRYKIIEKRQSVAFWCNPISGHATLYWYQQILGQGPKLLIQFQNNGVVDDSQLPKDRFSAERLKGVDSTLKIQPAKLEDSAVYLCASSLVPGGETQYFGPGTRLLVL.